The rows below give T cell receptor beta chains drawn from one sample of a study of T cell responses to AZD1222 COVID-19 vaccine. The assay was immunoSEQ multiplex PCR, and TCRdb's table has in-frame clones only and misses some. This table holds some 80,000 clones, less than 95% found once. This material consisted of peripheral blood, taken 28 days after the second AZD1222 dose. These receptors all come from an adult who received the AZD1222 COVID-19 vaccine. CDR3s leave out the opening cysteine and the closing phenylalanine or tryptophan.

CDR3aa: ASSPFQQDYNSPLH
j_gene: TRBJ1-6
v_gene: TRBV18

CDR3aa: ASSIAAGYVPGPQH
j_gene: TRBJ1-5
v_gene: TRBV19

CDR3aa: ARSFRQGRDSNQPQH
j_gene: TRBJ1-5
v_gene: TRBV5-3

CDR3aa: ATSLLNTEAF
j_gene: TRBJ1-1
v_gene: TRBV28

CDR3aa: ASSPQGQGSNQPQH
j_gene: TRBJ1-5
v_gene: TRBV18

CDR3aa: SVEEGEGKGYEQY
j_gene: TRBJ2-7
v_gene: TRBV29-1

CDR3aa: ASSYLEGGRGYT
j_gene: TRBJ1-2
v_gene: TRBV7-2

CDR3aa: ASGDYRDSGNTIY
j_gene: TRBJ1-3
v_gene: TRBV11-3

CDR3aa: ASIISGQGAQVGYT
j_gene: TRBJ1-2
v_gene: TRBV5-6

CDR3aa: ASSYSTDYEQF
j_gene: TRBJ2-1
v_gene: TRBV6-5

CDR3aa: ASSFPESNTGELF
j_gene: TRBJ2-2
v_gene: TRBV5-1

CDR3aa: ASSSTVLGAF
j_gene: TRBJ1-1
v_gene: TRBV2

CDR3aa: ASSTDRDRDTIY
j_gene: TRBJ1-3
v_gene: TRBV19

CDR3aa: ASSLDLGNQPQH
j_gene: TRBJ1-5
v_gene: TRBV7-9

CDR3aa: ASRRRTGFPF
j_gene: TRBJ2-1
v_gene: TRBV6-5

CDR3aa: SVAGTGARATEAF
j_gene: TRBJ1-1
v_gene: TRBV29-1

CDR3aa: AWSVRGASSGNTIY
j_gene: TRBJ1-3
v_gene: TRBV30

CDR3aa: ASSEQGNQPQH
j_gene: TRBJ1-5
v_gene: TRBV2

CDR3aa: ASSQELTGGYEQY
j_gene: TRBJ2-7
v_gene: TRBV4-2

CDR3aa: ASTGAGHNSPLH
j_gene: TRBJ1-6
v_gene: TRBV5-1

CDR3aa: ATSLTGGLAGTDTQY
j_gene: TRBJ2-3
v_gene: TRBV19

CDR3aa: ASSRGDGQY
j_gene: TRBJ2-7
v_gene: TRBV5-1

CDR3aa: ASRGGRGPRTDTQY
j_gene: TRBJ2-3
v_gene: TRBV19

CDR3aa: ARGSKLPSGAGCSNLLH
j_gene: TRBJ1-6
v_gene: TRBV5-4

CDR3aa: ASSQGAGYYGYT
j_gene: TRBJ1-2
v_gene: TRBV14

CDR3aa: ASSDGQGGNQPQH
j_gene: TRBJ1-5
v_gene: TRBV7-8

CDR3aa: ASSLGLAFDNEQF
j_gene: TRBJ2-1
v_gene: TRBV5-8

CDR3aa: ASSFPGSTDTQY
j_gene: TRBJ2-3
v_gene: TRBV28

CDR3aa: ASSLGGPERLF
j_gene: TRBJ1-4
v_gene: TRBV7-9

CDR3aa: ASSYSDGSYEQY
j_gene: TRBJ2-7
v_gene: TRBV6-5

CDR3aa: ASGSSTSGVNEQF
j_gene: TRBJ2-1
v_gene: TRBV7-3

CDR3aa: ASSPGLSSYEQY
j_gene: TRBJ2-7
v_gene: TRBV11-1

CDR3aa: SVGQGDYGYT
j_gene: TRBJ1-2
v_gene: TRBV29-1

CDR3aa: ASSLGPGQPQH
j_gene: TRBJ1-5
v_gene: TRBV11-3

CDR3aa: ASSPGTFTTNEKLF
j_gene: TRBJ1-4
v_gene: TRBV28

CDR3aa: ASSLGGSPQETQY
j_gene: TRBJ2-5
v_gene: TRBV11-3

CDR3aa: ASSLKGWGGSYGYT
j_gene: TRBJ1-2
v_gene: TRBV27

CDR3aa: ASSPQTSGGPSSYNEQF
j_gene: TRBJ2-1
v_gene: TRBV19

CDR3aa: ASSPTARFMNTEAF
j_gene: TRBJ1-1
v_gene: TRBV9

CDR3aa: ASRGTGTDEKLF
j_gene: TRBJ1-4
v_gene: TRBV6-5

CDR3aa: ASSMDSPNQPQH
j_gene: TRBJ1-5
v_gene: TRBV6-5

CDR3aa: ASSFKGPWEKLF
j_gene: TRBJ1-4
v_gene: TRBV6-5

CDR3aa: ASSIGTGKFGTGELF
j_gene: TRBJ2-2
v_gene: TRBV19

CDR3aa: SVAPGAGDQPQH
j_gene: TRBJ1-5
v_gene: TRBV29-1

CDR3aa: ASSLDGWANVLT
j_gene: TRBJ2-6
v_gene: TRBV6-5

CDR3aa: ASSVTGGPYEQY
j_gene: TRBJ2-7
v_gene: TRBV7-3

CDR3aa: ASRGGMDSPLH
j_gene: TRBJ1-6
v_gene: TRBV2

CDR3aa: ASIGGLYNSPLH
j_gene: TRBJ1-6
v_gene: TRBV2

CDR3aa: ASSGRTIQY
j_gene: TRBJ2-4
v_gene: TRBV2

CDR3aa: ATSGGGGYT
j_gene: TRBJ1-2
v_gene: TRBV24-1

CDR3aa: ASSLYPGPLAGPGSSPLH
j_gene: TRBJ1-6
v_gene: TRBV27

CDR3aa: ASSLVGNYGYT
j_gene: TRBJ1-2
v_gene: TRBV5-1

CDR3aa: ASSPGTSSYNEQF
j_gene: TRBJ2-1
v_gene: TRBV3-1/TRBV3-2